Listed below are T cell receptor beta chains from one sample, sequenced in a study of blood T cell repertoires in COVID-19. Using immunoSEQ multiplex PCR, the repertoire was profiled, and TCRdb retains in-frame clones only, with some absent. The data show about 140,000 clones, 65% to 80% seen once. The sequenced sample consisted of peripheral blood. The receptors shown here come from a man at least 80 years old with acute or convalescent COVID-19. Both conserved end residues are part of each CDR3. Each record gives: CDR3 DNA, CDR3 protein, CDR3 length, J gene, V gene, D gene, clone size. A D gene is named only where the DNA matches it firmly. Where a row states a size, it is once, few, many or the class of an expanded clone; other rows omit it.

TGTGCCAGCAGTTTGCCTTTTGGACAGGGAAACATTCAGTACTTC CASSLPFGQGNIQYF 15 TRBJ2-4 TRBV28 TRBD1 -
TGTGCCAGCAGCTCCACAGGGGGCCGGGAGACCCAGTACTTC CASSSTGGRETQYF 14 TRBJ2-5 TRBV7-2 TRBD1 -
TGTGCCAGCAGTTACACAGCTTCCTACAATGAGCAGTTCTTC CASSYTASYNEQFF 14 TRBJ2-1 TRBV6-6 - -
TGCGCCAGCAGCCAAGACCCTGCAGGTCAGAATTCACCCCTCCACTTT CASSQDPAGQNSPLHF 16 TRBJ1-6 TRBV4-3 - -
TGTGCCAGCAGCTTAGTAGGGCGAGGGCAGGCGGGTTCACCCCTCCACTTT CASSLVGRGQAGSPLHF 17 TRBJ1-6 TRBV7-6 - -
TGTGCCAGCAGCTCTAACGGGGGCTCCTACAATGAGCAGTTCTTC CASSSNGGSYNEQFF 15 TRBJ2-1 TRBV7-3 - -
TGTGCCAGCAGTGAAGATGTCAGGGGGTATGGCTACACCTTC CASSEDVRGYGYTF 14 TRBJ1-2 TRBV6-1 TRBD1 once
TGCAGGGGTTCCTTAGGGGGTGAAGCTTTCTTT CRGSLGGEAFF 11 TRBJ1-1 TRBV20-1 - -
TGTGCCAGCAGTTTCTCCGGAGGGTCACCCCTCCACTTT CASSFSGGSPLHF 13 TRBJ1-6 TRBV12-3/TRBV12-4 - once
TGTGCCAGCAGCGTCGGCCCGGGCGGGCCTACCTACGAGCAGTACTTC CASSVGPGGPTYEQYF 16 TRBJ2-7 TRBV9 - -
TGTGCCAGTACCGAGGCGGGTCAGCCCCAGCATTTT CASTEAGQPQHF 12 TRBJ1-5 TRBV12-3/TRBV12-4 - -
TGTGCCAGCAGCACACGAGGCCCAGGGTTCTGCGATACGCAGTATTTT CASSTRGPGFCDTQYF 16 TRBJ2-3 TRBV21-1 - -
TGTGCCAGCAGCGCTACCTTAGCCGCGACAGGGGTGACTTTCTTT CASSATLAATGVTFF 15 TRBJ1-1 TRBV6-5 TRBD1 -
TGTGCCACCTGGAGGGGTGGGGACACCGGGGAGCTGTTTTTT CATWRGGDTGELFF 14 TRBJ2-2 TRBV5-4 - -
TGTGCCAGCAGCCTAGGGAGTAATGAAAAACTGTTTTTT CASSLGSNEKLFF 13 TRBJ1-4 TRBV7-9 - once
TGTGCCAGCAGCTTAGGGTCTAGCATCGTCTACGAGCAGTACTTC CASSLGSSIVYEQYF 15 TRBJ2-7 TRBV7-8 - -
TGTGCCAGCAGGGGGCTCCCATCGTACACTGAAGCTTTCTTT CASRGLPSYTEAFF 14 TRBJ1-1 TRBV6-5 - -
TGTGCCAGCAGCCGGACAGGGCAGTACACAGATACGCAGTATTTT CASSRTGQYTDTQYF 15 TRBJ2-3 TRBV9 TRBD1 -
TGTGCCAGCAGCTTGGAGGTTCGCAGGACCTACGAGCAGTACTTC CASSLEVRRTYEQYF 15 TRBJ2-7 TRBV5-8 - few
TGTGCCAGCAGCCCAAGGGGGCACGGTGGCTACACCTTC CASSPRGHGGYTF 13 TRBJ1-2 TRBV28 TRBD1 -
TGTGCCAGCTCCTTGGACAGGGACAATCAGCCCCAGCATTTT CASSLDRDNQPQHF 14 TRBJ1-5 TRBV2 TRBD1 -
TGTGCCAGCTGTCGGGGGGAAGAAAAACTGTTTTTT CASCRGEEKLFF 12 TRBJ1-4 TRBV28 - few
TGTGCCAGCACCGACAGGGGAGGATGGGCTTTCTTT CASTDRGGWAFF 12 TRBJ1-1 TRBV28 TRBD1 few
TGTGCCAGCCGGGAAACTGGCACCCAGTACTTC CASRETGTQYF 11 TRBJ2-5 TRBV11-2 - -
TGTGCCAGCACTAAGGACAGGGGGCAAACAGATACGCAGTATTTT CASTKDRGQTDTQYF 15 TRBJ2-3 TRBV5-6 TRBD1 -
TGTGCCAGCAGCTTAGTCAGTTTGATTGGAAACACCATATATTTT CASSLVSLIGNTIYF 15 TRBJ1-3 TRBV7-2 - -